The source of this T cell receptor beta chain is a study of Graves' ophthalmopathy and Graves' hyperthyroidism. Whole-study findings and limits: The authors also found most expanded thyroid clonotypes above 0.001 frequency in blood.

Each diagnosis was determined on the basis of clinical symptoms, serum thyroxine, TRAb, thyroid ultrasound and orbital computed tomography. This clonotype was counted ten times or more. Its antigen is unidentified. The CDR3 spans 14 residues. The germline CDR1 and CDR2 sequences are SEHNR and FQNEAQ (reference sequence). V lost 5 bases and J lost 6, with 16 bases in between. Amplifying from RNA transcripts, the study obtained TCR beta CDR3 regions. An initial RT-PCR round employing HTBI primers preceded a second-round multiplex PCR. A single record per CDR3 protein comes from TCRdb applying MiXCR to the multiplex PCR reads. The sample has 600,000 to 950,000 distinct CDR3 sequences, roughly two fifths seen once; the top ten hold approximately 43%.

This clonotype was sampled from an adult man with Graves' ophthalmopathy. The chain employs TRBV7-9 and TRBJ1-2; a weak D match, TRBD1 (5 bases). Material: peripheral blood. CDR3: CASSPKGRPDGYTF. CDR3 DNA: TGTGCCAGCAGCCCCAAGGGGAGGCCGGATGGCTACACCTTC.